The T cell receptor (beta chain) described here comes from a study of T cells in localized non-small cell lung cancer. Here immunoSEQ multiplex PCR was the method, and the copy in TCRdb shows in-frame clones only, minus some. The sample contains about 21,000 clones, around 90% of which appear only once. Germline V gene lookup returns CDR1 MNHEY and CDR2 SMNVEV (reference sequence). The CDR3 is 14 residues long. Trimming removed 6 bases from V and 4 bases from J, with 15 bases in between. Study conclusions and caveats: Adjacent lung was found to contain a median around 58 of the top 100 tumor clones. Longer survival (overall) was linked to higher T cell density in blood. Heterogeneity cannot be ruled out, as sequencing used one tumor region only. Adjacent uninvolved lung had the highest clonality, suggesting focused antigen responses.

A note on this clone: What it binds is unknown.

Sequencing was performed on peripheral blood mononuclear cells, taken before any cancer treatment. The rearrangement links TRBV27 to TRBJ1-2; tentative D call: TRBD1 (6 bases). The TCR comes from an older male donor with stage II lung adenocarcinoma. CDR3 in amino acids: CASRLGGAVYGYTF. The CDR3 nucleotides read TGTGCCAGCAGGCTCGGGGGCGCCGTCTATGGCTACACCTTC.